Listed here are 25 T cell receptor beta chains from one sample, sequenced in a study of shared clonotypes between healthy human individuals. Produced via immunoSEQ multiplex PCR; TCRdb's table is partial and in-frame only. Of over a million clones in the sample, approximately 80% were seen once. The sample was memory CD4+ T cells from PBMCs. Regarding subset: CD45RA-negative fraction. These receptors were obtained from a man in his late teens or twenties in good health. Some clones in this sample may be carry-over from other donors' samples.

The chain has TRBV7-8 and TRBJ2-2, with unresolved D. The V gene's germline CDR1 is SGHVS and CDR2 FQNEAQ. The V and J ends lost 5 bases and 3 bases respectively, with 13 bases between them. The CDR3 is 15 amino acids. The DNA for the CDR3 is TGTGCCAGCAGCACCCTTGGGATTTACACCGGGGAGCTGTTTTTT. Translation: CASSTLGIYTGELFF.

CDR3 DNA sequence: TGTGCCAGTAGTACGGGACCGCGGGCTAATGGCTACACCTTC. Amino acids: CASSTGPRANGYTF. The genes are TRBV19 and TRBJ1-2, with D maybe TRBD1 (5 bases). Trimming took 4 bases from V and 6 from J, leaving 15 bases between them. CDR1 and CDR2 (germline): LNHDA, SQIVND (reference sequence). This CDR3 has 14 residues.

Only one count was recorded for this clone. V gene TRBV10-3 combines with J gene TRBJ2-3; a weak D match, TRBD2 (6 bases). The CDR3 totals 14 residues. Per germline, CDR1 ENHRY and CDR2 SYGVKD. V lost 0 bases and J 6 bases, leaving 10 bases between the germline ends. The CDR3 loop reads CAISESAGRDTQYF. CDR3 DNA: TGTGCCATCAGTGAGTCAGCAGGGAGGGATACGCAGTATTTT.

This chain joins TRBV28 and TRBJ1-2; D might be TRBD1 (6 bases). CDR3 length equals 15 residues. Germline V CDR1 and CDR2: MDHEN, SYDVKM. V dropped 6 bases and J dropped 8 bases, with 22 bases sitting between them. The CDR3 region has the DNA TGTGCCAGCAGGGGGGCCGGGTTGGGAGATCAGGGCTACACCTTC. Its translation: CASRGAGLGDQGYTF.

The J gene is TRBJ2-2, the V gene TRBV11-1, with D perhaps being TRBD1 or TRBD2 (6 bases each). Germline V CDR1 and CDR2: SGHAT, FQDESV (reference sequence). V was shortened by 8 bases and J by 6 bases, with 10 bases between the two germline ends. The CDR3 spans 12 residues. The CDR3 spells CASRRGAGELFF. The CDR3 DNA follows: TGTGCCAGCCGGAGGGGGGCCGGGGAGCTGTTTTTT.

V usage is TRBV7-2 and J usage is TRBJ1-1; TRBD1 matches 8 bases. Looked up from germline, CDR1 is SGHTA and CDR2 is FQGNSA. The CDR3 length is 15 residues. V shed 5 bases and J 1 base; nucleotides not matched to a gene: 6. The CDR3 nucleotides read TGTGCCAGCAGCCACCCGGGACAGGAGAACACTGAAGCTTTCTTT. Translation gives CASSHPGQENTEAFF.

This chain links TRBV11-2 with TRBJ1-5; D remains unclear. The ends were cut back, 1 base at V and 1 base at J, with 8 bases in the middle. The CDR3 length is 15 residues. Germline CDR1 SGHAT, CDR2 FQNNGV. The CDR3 DNA reads TGTGCCAGCAGCTTAGGGACGGGAAGCAATCAGCCCCAGCATTTT. It translates to CASSLGTGSNQPQHF.

The rearrangement uses TRBV28 and TRBJ1-2, with 7 bases matching TRBD1. The CDR3 loop spans 13 amino acids. From germline, CDR1 is MDHEN and CDR2 SYDVKM. J lost 7 bases, V lost 6 bases, and 8 bases had no gene match. CDR3 coding DNA: TGTGCCAGCAGCCCAGGGGGGGTTCCTGGCTACACCTTC. This sequence encodes CASSPGGVPGYTF.

The V gene is TRBV18, the J gene TRBJ2-1, with 7 bases that match TRBD1. Germline-derived CDR1 and CDR2 are KGHSH and LQKENI. The junction had 18 bases not matched to a gene; V was cut back by 3 bases and J by 7 bases. This CDR3 has 18 amino acids. CDR3 residues: CASSPTIRQGGLGNEQFF. The CDR3 bases are TGTGCCAGCTCACCCACCATTAGACAGGGTGGTTTGGGGAATGAGCAGTTCTTC. Full variable domain (missing parts from reference TRBV18 and TRBJ2-1): NAGVMQNPRHLVRRRGQEARLRCSPMKGHSHVYWYRQLPEEGLKFMVYLQKENIIDESGMPKERFSAEFPKEGPSILRIQQVVRGDSAAYFCASSPTIRQGGLGNEQFFGPGTRLTVL.

CDR3 nucleotides: TGTGCCAGCGGTTATATGGACGGCACCGGGGAGCTGTTTTTT. Translated, it gives CASGYMDGTGELFF. The J gene is TRBJ2-2, the V gene TRBV27; D call uncertain. Trimming left V 8 bases short and J 4 bases short, with 14 bases between. Germline assignment: CDR1 MNHEY and CDR2 SMNVEV (reference sequence). There are 14 residues in the CDR3.

This clone was seen more than once but under ten times. The rearrangement uses TRBV6-1 and TRBJ2-5, with TRBD2 identical over 10 bases. After removal of 2 bases from V and 3 bases from J, the junction contained 6 bases not matched to a gene. Germline V gene sequence: CDR1 MNHNS, CDR2 SASEGT. This CDR3 has 16 residues. Here the CDR3 reads CASSETASGSKETQYF. The CDR3 coding sequence is TGTGCCAGCAGTGAAACCGCTAGCGGGAGTAAAGAGACCCAGTACTTC.

This clone was picked up a small number of times. This sequence joins TRBV7-9 and TRBJ2-7, with TRBD2 matching over 10 bases. CDR1 and CDR2 (germline): SEHNR, FQNEAQ (reference sequence). There are 15 residues in the CDR3. Germline trimming cut 3 bases from V and 6 bases from J; bases unmatched to any gene: 8. CDR3 sequence: CASSFGLAGDGEQYF. The CDR3 DNA reads TGTGCCAGCAGCTTTGGGCTAGCGGGAGATGGCGAGCAGTACTTC.

The gene calls are TRBV6-5 and TRBJ1-2; unclear D gene. Trimming pared 2 bases from V and 6 bases from J, leaving 16 bases between. CDR1 and CDR2 (germline): MNHEY, SVGAGI. This CDR3 is built from 15 residues. The CDR3 sequence: CASSYDQDPPDGYTF. The CDR3 region has the DNA TGTGCCAGCAGTTACGATCAGGACCCACCCGATGGCTACACCTTC.

The chain recombines TRBV9 with TRBJ1-1; unclear D gene. V lost 0 bases and J lost 4, with 10 bases in between. The CDR3 has 14 amino acids. The germline gives CDR1 SGDLS, CDR2 YYNGEE. CDR3 in amino acids: CASSVGGAITEAFF. As DNA, the CDR3 is TGTGCCAGCAGCGTAGGGGGAGCGATCACTGAAGCTTTCTTT.

The V call is TRBV2, the J call TRBJ2-7; 9 positions agree with TRBD1. CDR1 and CDR2 (germline): SNHLY, FYNNEI. After removal of 1 base from V and 0 bases from J, the junction contained 1 base not matched to a gene. The CDR3 is made up of 15 amino acids. The CDR3, as DNA: TGTGCCAGCAGTGAAGGGACAGGGGACTCCTACGAGCAGTACTTC. It is translated as CASSEGTGDSYEQYF.

The genes are TRBV4-2 and TRBJ2-1; 7 bases are a match to TRBD2. Trimming at V came to 0 bases and at J to 6 bases, leaving 5 bases not matched to a gene. Germline values: CDR1 LGHNA, CDR2 YNFKEQ. CDR3 length: 15 residues. In DNA, the CDR3 is TGTGCCAGCAGCCAAGATGCAGCGGGACCCAATGAGCAGTTCTTC. Its protein product is CASSQDAAGPNEQFF.

The chain is built from TRBV30 and TRBJ2-5; the D gene is possibly TRBD1 (6 bases). The end of the DNA fits TRBJ2-7 better, so the J call may be wrong. CDR3 length: 15 residues. Germline CDR1 is GTSNPN and CDR2 is SVGIG (reference sequence). The CDR3 nucleotides read TGTGCCTGGAGGGAAAACAGGGCCAGCGTCTACGAGCAGTACTTC. It translates to CAWRENRASVYEQYF.

J is TRBJ2-7 and V is TRBV28, with 9 bases aligning to TRBD1. Germline loops: CDR1 MDHEN, CDR2 SYDVKM. The CDR3 spans 14 residues. The trim removed 8 bases at V and 5 bases at J, leaving 10 bases unmatched. For the CDR3, the DNA is TGTGCCAGCGGCCAGGGACAGGGACTGGACGAGCAGTACTTC. This sequence encodes CASGQGQGLDEQYF.

The chain is built from TRBV27 and TRBJ1-2; a weak D match, TRBD1 (5 bases). The CDR3 totals 14 residues. Germline V gives CDR1 MNHEY, CDR2 SMNVEV (reference sequence). Trimming stripped 8 bases from V and 3 bases from J, with 16 bases between. The CDR3 protein is CASGLSTVHYGYTF. In nucleotides, the CDR3 is TGTGCCAGCGGCCTTTCGACAGTCCACTATGGCTACACCTTC.

The table lists this clone with a count of one. The chain couples TRBV6-1 to TRBJ2-7; TRBD1 matches 9 bases. V lost 8 bases, J lost 5 bases, and 10 bases stayed unmatched. The CDR3 contains 14 residues. The germline CDR1 and CDR2 sequences are MNHNS and SASEGT. This CDR3 is CASRSDRGSDEQYF. DNA for the CDR3: TGTGCCAGCCGGTCGGACAGGGGTTCCGACGAGCAGTACTTC.

This clone has a handful of counts. This chain uses TRBV4-3 with TRBJ1-2; D possibly corresponds to TRBD1 (6 bases). Germline loops: CDR1 LGHNA, CDR2 YSLEER. V lost 5 bases and J 4 bases, leaving 17 bases between the germline ends. The CDR3 is 15 residues long. The CDR3 nucleotides read TGCGCCAGCAGCTCCCGGGGGGGCGGGGGCTATGGCTACACCTTC. This codes for CASSSRGGGGYGYTF.

In DNA form, the CDR3 reads TGTGCCAGCAGTCCGCCGACAGGGGGCTATGAGAACTATGGCTACACCTTC. This translates into CASSPPTGGYENYGYTF. The chain employs TRBV28 and TRBJ1-2; 10 nucleotides line up with TRBD1. The length of the CDR3 is 17 residues. Germline V lookup: CDR1 MDHEN, CDR2 SYDVKM. With V trimmed by 5 bases and J by 2 bases, 11 bases remained unmatched.

The rearrangement links TRBV11-2 to TRBJ2-7; TRBD2 agrees at 7 bases. This CDR3 comprises 18 residues. Germline assignment: CDR1 SGHAT and CDR2 FQNNGV. The V gene end was trimmed by 0 bases and the J gene end by 4 bases; junction bases not matched to a gene: 15. CDR3 nucleotide sequence: TGTGCCAGCAGCTTAGAGGGCCCACCAGCGGGATTTGTGTACGAGCAGTACTTC. Its protein is CASSLEGPPAGFVYEQYF.

This clone was detected ten times or more. The genes are TRBV2 and TRBJ2-4; D call uncertain. This CDR3 contains 13 residues. Germline values: CDR1 SNHLY, CDR2 FYNNEI. Trimming shortened V by 3 bases and J by 1 base, and 4 bases separated the two germline ends. The DNA of the CDR3 is TGTGCCAGCAGTGAGGAGGCCAAAAACATTCAGTACTTC. Translation gives CASSEEAKNIQYF.

J is TRBJ2-7 and V is TRBV19, with 11 bases that match TRBD1. Germline assignment: CDR1 LNHDA and CDR2 SQIVND (reference sequence). Germline trimming cut 5 bases from V and 5 bases from J; bases unmatched to any gene: 5. CDR3 size: 14 residues. The DNA of the CDR3 is TGTGCCAGTAGTCCCTGGACAGGGGGCGACGAGCAGTACTTC. This gives the protein CASSPWTGGDEQYF. Based on the CDR3 plus reference TRBV19 and TRBJ2-7, the full variable domain is DGGITQSPKYLFRKEGQNVTLSCEQNLNHDAMYWYRQDPGQGLRLIYYSQIVNDFQKGDIAEGYSVSREKKESFPLTVTSAQKNPTAFYLCASSPWTGGDEQYFGPGTRLTVT.